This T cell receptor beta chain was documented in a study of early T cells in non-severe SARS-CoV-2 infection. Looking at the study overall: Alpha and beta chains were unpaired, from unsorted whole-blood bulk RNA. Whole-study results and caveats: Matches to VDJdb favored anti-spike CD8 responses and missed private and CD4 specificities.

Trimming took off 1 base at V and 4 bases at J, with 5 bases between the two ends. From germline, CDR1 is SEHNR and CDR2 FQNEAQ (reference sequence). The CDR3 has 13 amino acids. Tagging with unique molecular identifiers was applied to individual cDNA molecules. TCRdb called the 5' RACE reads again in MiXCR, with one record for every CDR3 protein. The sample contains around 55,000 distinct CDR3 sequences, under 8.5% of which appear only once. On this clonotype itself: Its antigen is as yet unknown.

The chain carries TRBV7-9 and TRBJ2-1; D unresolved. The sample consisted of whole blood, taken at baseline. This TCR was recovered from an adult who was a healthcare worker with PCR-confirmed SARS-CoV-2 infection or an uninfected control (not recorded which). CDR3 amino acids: CASSLVLYNEQFF. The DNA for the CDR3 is TGTGCCAGCAGCTTAGTTCTATACAATGAGCAGTTCTTC.